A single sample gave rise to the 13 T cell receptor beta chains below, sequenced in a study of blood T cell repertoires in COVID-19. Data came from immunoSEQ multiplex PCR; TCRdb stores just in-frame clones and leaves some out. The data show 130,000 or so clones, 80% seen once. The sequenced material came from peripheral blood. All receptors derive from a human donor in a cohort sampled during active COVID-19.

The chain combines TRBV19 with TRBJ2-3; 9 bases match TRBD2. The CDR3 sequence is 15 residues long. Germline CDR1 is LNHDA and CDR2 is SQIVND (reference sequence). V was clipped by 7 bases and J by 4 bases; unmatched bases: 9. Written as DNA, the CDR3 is TGTGCCAGTAATGAGCGGGGGGCCGGGGCAGATACGCAGTATTTT. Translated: CASNERGAGADTQYF.

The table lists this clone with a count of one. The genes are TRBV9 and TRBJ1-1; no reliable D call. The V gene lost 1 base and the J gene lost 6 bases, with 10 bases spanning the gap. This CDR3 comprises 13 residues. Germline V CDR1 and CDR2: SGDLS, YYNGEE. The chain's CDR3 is CASSVRINSEAFF. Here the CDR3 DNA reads TGTGCCAGCAGCGTAAGAATTAACTCTGAAGCTTTCTTT.

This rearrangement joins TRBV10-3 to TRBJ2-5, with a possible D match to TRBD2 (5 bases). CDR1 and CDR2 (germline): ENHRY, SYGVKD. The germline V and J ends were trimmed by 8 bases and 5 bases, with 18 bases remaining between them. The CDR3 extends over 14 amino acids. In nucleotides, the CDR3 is TGTGCCATCGGAGCTAGGACTTTGAAGGAGACCCAGTACTTC. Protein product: CAIGARTLKETQYF.

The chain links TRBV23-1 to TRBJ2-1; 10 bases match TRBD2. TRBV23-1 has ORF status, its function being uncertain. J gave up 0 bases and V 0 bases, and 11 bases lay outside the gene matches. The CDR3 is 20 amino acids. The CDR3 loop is CASSQSANSSGRYSYNEQFF. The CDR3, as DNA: TGCGCCAGCAGTCAATCTGCTAATTCTAGCGGGAGATACTCCTACAATGAGCAGTTCTTC.

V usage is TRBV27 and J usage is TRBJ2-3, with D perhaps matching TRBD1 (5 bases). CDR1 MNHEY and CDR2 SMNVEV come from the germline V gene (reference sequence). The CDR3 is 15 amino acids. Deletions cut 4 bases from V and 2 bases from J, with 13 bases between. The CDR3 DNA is TGTGCCAGCAGTTCGCAGGGTCGGAACACAGATACGCAGTATTTT. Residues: CASSSQGRNTDTQYF.

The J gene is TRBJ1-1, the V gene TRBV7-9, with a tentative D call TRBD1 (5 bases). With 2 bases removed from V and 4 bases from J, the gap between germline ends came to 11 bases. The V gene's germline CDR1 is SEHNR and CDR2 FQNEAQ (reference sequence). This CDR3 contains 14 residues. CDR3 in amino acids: CASSLTGTSTEAFF. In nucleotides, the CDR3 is TGTGCCAGCAGCTTAACCGGGACTTCCACTGAAGCTTTCTTT.

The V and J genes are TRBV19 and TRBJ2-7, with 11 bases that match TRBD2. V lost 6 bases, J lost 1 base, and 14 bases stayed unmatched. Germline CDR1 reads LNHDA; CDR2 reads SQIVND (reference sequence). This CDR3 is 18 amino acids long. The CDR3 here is CASSRTGMTSGVSYEQYF. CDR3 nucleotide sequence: TGTGCCAGTAGCCGGACCGGGATGACTAGCGGGGTTTCCTACGAGCAGTACTTC.

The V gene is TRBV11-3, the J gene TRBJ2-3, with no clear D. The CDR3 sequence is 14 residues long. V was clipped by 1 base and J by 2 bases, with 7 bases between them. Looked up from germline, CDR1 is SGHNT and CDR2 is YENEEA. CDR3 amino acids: CASSLGPNTDTQYF. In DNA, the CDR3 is TGTGCCAGCAGCTTAGGGCCGAACACAGATACGCAGTATTTT.

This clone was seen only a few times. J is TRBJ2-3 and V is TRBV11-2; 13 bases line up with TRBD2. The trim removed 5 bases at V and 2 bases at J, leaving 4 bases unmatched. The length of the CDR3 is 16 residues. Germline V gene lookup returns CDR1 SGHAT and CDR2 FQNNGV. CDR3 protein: CASSPGLAGYTDTQYF. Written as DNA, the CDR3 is TGTGCCAGCAGCCCGGGACTAGCGGGGTACACAGATACGCAGTATTTT.

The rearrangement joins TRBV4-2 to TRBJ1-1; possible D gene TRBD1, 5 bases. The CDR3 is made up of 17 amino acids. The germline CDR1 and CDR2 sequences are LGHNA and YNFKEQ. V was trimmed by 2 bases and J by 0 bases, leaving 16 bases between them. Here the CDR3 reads CASSQYDRSSMNTEAFF. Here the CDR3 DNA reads TGTGCCAGCAGCCAATACGACAGATCCTCTATGAACACTGAAGCTTTCTTT.

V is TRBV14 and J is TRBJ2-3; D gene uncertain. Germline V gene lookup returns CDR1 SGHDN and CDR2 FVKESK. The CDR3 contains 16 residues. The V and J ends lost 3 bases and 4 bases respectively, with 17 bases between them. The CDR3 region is CASSHAGQGFPDTQYF. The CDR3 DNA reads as TGTGCCAGCAGCCATGCAGGTCAAGGTTTTCCAGATACGCAGTATTTT.

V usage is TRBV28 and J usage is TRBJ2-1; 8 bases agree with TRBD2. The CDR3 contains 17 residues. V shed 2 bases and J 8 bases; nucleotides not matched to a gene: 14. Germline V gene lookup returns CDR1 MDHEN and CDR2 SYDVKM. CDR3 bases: TGTGCCAGCAGTTTAAGGTTGGGGGGCGGGAGGACGTATGAGCAGTTCTTC. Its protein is CASSLRLGGGRTYEQFF.

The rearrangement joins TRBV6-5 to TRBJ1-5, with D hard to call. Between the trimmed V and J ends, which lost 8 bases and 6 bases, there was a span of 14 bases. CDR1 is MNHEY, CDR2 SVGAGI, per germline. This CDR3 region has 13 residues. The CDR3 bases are TGTGCCAGCTGCTCGGGAGAAGGTCAGCCCCAGCATTTT. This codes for CASCSGEGQPQHF.